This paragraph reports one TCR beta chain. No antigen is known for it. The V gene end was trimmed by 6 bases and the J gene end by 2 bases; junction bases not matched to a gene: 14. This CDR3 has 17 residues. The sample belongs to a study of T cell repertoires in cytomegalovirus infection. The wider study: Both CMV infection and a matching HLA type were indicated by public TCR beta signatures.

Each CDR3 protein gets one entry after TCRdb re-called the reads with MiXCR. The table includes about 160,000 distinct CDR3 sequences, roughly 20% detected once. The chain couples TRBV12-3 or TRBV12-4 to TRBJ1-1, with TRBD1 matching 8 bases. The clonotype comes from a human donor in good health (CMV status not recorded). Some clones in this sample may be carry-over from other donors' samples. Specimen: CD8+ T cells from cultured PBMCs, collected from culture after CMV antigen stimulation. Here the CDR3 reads CASRTLTGGKENTEAFF. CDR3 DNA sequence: TGTGCCAGCAGAACTTTAACAGGGGGAAAGGAAAACACTGAAGCTTTCTTT.